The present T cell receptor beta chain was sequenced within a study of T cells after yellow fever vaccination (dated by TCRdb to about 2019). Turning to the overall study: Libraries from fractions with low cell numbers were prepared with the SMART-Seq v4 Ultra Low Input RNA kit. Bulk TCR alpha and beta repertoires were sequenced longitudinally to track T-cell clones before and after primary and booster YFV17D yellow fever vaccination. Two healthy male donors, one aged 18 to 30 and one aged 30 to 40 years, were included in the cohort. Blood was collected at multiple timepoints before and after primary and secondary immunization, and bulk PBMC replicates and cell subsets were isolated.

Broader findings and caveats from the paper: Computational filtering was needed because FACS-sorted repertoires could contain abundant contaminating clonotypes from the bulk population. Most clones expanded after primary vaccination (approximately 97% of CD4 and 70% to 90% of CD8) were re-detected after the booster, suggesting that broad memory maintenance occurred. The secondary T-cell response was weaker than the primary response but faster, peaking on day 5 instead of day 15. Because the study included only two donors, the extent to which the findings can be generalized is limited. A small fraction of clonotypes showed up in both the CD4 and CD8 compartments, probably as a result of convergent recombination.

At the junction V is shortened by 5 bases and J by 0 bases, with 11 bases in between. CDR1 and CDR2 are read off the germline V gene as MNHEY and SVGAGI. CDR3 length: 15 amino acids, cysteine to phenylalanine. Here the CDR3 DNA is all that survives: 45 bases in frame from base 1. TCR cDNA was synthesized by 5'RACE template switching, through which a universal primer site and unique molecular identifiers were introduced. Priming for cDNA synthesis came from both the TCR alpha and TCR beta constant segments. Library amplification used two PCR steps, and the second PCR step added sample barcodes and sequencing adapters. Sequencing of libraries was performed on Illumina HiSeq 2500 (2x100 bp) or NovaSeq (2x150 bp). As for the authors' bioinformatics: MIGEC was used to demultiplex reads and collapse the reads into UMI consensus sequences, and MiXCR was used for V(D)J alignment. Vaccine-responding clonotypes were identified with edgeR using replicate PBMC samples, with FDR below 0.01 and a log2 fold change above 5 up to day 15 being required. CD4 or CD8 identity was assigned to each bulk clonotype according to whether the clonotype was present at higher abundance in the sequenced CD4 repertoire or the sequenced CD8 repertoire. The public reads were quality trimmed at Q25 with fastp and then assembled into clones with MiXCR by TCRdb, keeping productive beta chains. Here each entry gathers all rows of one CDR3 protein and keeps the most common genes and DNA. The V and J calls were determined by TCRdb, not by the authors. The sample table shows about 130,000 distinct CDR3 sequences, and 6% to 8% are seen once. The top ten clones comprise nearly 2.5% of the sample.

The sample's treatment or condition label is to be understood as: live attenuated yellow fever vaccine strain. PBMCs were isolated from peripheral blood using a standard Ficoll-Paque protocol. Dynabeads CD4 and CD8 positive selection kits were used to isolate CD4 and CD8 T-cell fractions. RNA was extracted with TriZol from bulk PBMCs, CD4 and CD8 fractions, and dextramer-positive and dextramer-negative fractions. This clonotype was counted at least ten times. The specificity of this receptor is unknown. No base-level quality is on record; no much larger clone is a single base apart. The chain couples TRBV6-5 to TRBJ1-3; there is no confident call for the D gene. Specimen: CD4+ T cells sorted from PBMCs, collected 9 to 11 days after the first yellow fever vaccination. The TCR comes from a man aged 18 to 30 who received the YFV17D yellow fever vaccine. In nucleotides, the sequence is TGTGCCAGCAGTCCCATAGGGAGCTCTGGAAACACCATATATTTT. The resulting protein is CASSPIGSSGNTIYF.